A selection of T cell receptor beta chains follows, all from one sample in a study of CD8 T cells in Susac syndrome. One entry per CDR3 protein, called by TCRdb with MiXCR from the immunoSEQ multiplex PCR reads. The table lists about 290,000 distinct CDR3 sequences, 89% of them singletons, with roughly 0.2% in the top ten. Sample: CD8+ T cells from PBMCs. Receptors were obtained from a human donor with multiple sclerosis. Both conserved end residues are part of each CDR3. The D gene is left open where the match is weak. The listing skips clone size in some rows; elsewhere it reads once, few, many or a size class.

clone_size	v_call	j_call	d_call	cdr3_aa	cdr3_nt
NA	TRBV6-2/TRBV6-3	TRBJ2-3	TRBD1	CASKKTGPTDTQYF	TGTGCCAGCAAAAAGACAGGGCCCACAGATACGCAGTATTTT
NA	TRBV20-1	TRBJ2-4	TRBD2	CSAPFGRVAKNIQYF	TGCAGTGCTCCTTTTGGGAGGGTGGCCAAAAACATTCAGTACTTC
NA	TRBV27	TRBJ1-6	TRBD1	CASSSTGTVLPLHF	TGTGCCAGCAGTTCCACCGGGACAGTCCTACCCCTCCACTTT
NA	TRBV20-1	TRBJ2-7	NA	CSTKPQGRYEQYF	TGCAGTACCAAACCCCAGGGTCGATACGAGCAGTACTTC
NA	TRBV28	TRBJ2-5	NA	CASSIRGGETQYF	TGTGCCAGCAGTATCCGGGGTGGGGAGACCCAGTACTTC
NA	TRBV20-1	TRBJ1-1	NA	CSARGPSGVNTEAFF	TGCAGTGCTAGAGGCCCTTCAGGGGTAAACACTGAAGCTTTCTTT
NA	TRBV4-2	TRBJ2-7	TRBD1	CASSHTGTGGYEQYF	TGTGCCAGCAGCCACACCGGGACAGGGGGGTACGAGCAGTACTTC
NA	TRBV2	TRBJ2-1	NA	CASSLLAERAYNEQFF	TGTGCCAGCAGCCTCCTCGCGGAGCGGGCCTACAATGAGCAGTTCTTC
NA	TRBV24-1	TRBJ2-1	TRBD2	CATSDFEGLADHNEQFF	TGTGCCACCAGTGATTTTGAGGGGCTAGCGGATCACAATGAGCAGTTCTTC
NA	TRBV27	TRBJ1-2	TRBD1	CASSFGTGEGYGYTF	TGTGCCAGCAGTTTTGGGACAGGGGAGGGCTATGGCTACACCTTC
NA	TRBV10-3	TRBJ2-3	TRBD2	CAISALLAGASDTQYF	TGTGCCATCAGTGCTCTACTAGCGGGGGCTTCAGATACGCAGTATTTT
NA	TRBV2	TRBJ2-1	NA	CASSEAPTGEQFF	TGTGCCAGCAGTGAAGCCCCCACGGGTGAGCAGTTCTTC
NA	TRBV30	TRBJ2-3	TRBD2	CAWSVVGGADTQYF	TGTGCCTGGAGTGTAGTCGGGGGGGCAGATACGCAGTATTTT
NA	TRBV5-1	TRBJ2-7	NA	CASSLEGIASEQYF	TGCGCCAGCAGTCTCGAGGGCATTGCTTCGGAGCAGTACTTC
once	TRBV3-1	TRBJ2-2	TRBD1	CASSSRDRGLAGELFF	TGTGCCAGCAGCTCGCGGGACAGGGGTTTGGCCGGGGAGCTGTTTTTT
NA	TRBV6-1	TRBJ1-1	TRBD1	CASSQRTGGINTEAFF	TGTGCCAGCAGTCAGCGGACAGGTGGGATAAACACTGAAGCTTTCTTT
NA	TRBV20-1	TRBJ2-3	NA	CSARSTDTQYF	TGCAGTGCTAGAAGCACAGATACGCAGTATTTT
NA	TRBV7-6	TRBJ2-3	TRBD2	CASSLATLPGTIVPTDTQYF	TGTGCCAGCAGCTTAGCAACACTGCCCGGGACTATCGTTCCCACAGATACGCAGTATTTT
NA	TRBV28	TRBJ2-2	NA	CASSSFGYNTGELFF	TGTGCCAGCAGTTCCTTCGGCTATAACACCGGGGAGCTGTTTTTT
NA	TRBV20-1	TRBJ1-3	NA	CSARRGGRPAGNTIYF	TGCAGTGCTAGACGTGGGGGCAGGCCGGCTGGAAACACCATATATTTT
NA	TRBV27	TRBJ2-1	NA	CASSFGNPSYNEQFF	TGTGCCAGCAGTTTCGGCAACCCCTCCTACAATGAGCAGTTCTTC
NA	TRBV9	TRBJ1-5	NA	CASSVVGQGNQPQHF	TGTGCCAGCAGCGTAGTAGGTCAGGGCAATCAGCCCCAGCATTTT
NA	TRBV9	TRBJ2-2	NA	CASSVNTRGAGELFF	TGTGCCAGCAGCGTAAATACACGGGGCGCCGGGGAGCTGTTTTTT
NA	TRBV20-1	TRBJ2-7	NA	CSARDGGLSYEQYF	TGCAGTGCTAGAGACGGGGGACTCTCCTACGAGCAGTACTTC
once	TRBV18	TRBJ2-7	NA	CASSQTSSSYEQYF	TGTGCCAGCTCCCAGACAAGCAGCTCCTACGAGCAGTACTTC
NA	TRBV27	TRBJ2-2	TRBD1	CASSTQGVPGELFF	TGTGCCAGCAGTACGCAGGGGGTTCCCGGGGAGCTGTTTTTT
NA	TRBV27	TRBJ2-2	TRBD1	CASFLTGVGTGELFF	TGTGCCAGCTTTTTAACAGGGGTCGGCACCGGGGAGCTGTTTTTT
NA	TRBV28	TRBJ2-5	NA	CASSPHGGKETQYF	TGTGCCAGCAGTCCCCATGGCGGTAAAGAGACCCAGTACTTC
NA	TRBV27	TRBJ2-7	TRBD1	CASSSTGTGNYEQYF	TGTGCCAGCAGCTCAACCGGGACAGGGAACTACGAGCAGTACTTC
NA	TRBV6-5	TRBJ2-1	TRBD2	CASSQTSDREQFF	TGTGCCAGCAGTCAAACTAGCGATCGTGAGCAGTTCTTC
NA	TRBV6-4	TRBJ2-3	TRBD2	CASSLAGDRDTQYF	TGTGCCAGCAGTTTAGCGGGAGACAGAGATACGCAGTATTTT
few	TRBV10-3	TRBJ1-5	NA	CAISESGQPQHF	TGTGCCATCAGTGAGTCAGGGCAGCCCCAGCATTTT
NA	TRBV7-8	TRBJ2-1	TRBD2	CASSDLAGGPDEQFF	TGTGCCAGCAGCGACCTAGCGGGGGGGCCTGATGAGCAGTTCTTC
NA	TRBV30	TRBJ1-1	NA	CAWSYLTANTEAFF	TGTGCCTGGAGTTATCTGACAGCGAACACTGAAGCTTTCTTT
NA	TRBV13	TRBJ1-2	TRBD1	CASGRTGVFYGYTF	TGTGCCAGCGGGCGGACAGGGGTGTTCTATGGCTACACCTTC
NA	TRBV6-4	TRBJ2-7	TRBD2	CASPGSGSSYEQYF	TGTGCCAGCCCTGGTAGCGGGAGCTCCTACGAGCAGTACTTC
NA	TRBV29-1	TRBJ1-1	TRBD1	CSAATGDNEAFF	TGCAGCGCAGCGACAGGGGATAATGAAGCTTTCTTT
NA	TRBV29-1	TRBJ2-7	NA	CSVDRDTSYEQYF	TGCAGCGTTGACCGGGACACCTCCTACGAGCAGTACTTC
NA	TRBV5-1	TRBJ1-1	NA	CASSSNAVGGQSVTEAFF	TGCGCCAGCAGCTCGAACGCGGTCGGGGGGCAGTCGGTAACTGAAGCTTTCTTT
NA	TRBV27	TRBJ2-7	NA	CASSLSIEGRSSYEQYF	TGTGCCAGCAGTTTATCGATTGAGGGGCGGTCCTCCTACGAGCAGTACTTC
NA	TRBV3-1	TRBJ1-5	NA	CASSQDHSGGQPQHF	TGTGCCAGCAGCCAAGATCACAGCGGGGGCCAGCCCCAGCATTTT